This is a list of T cell receptor beta chains from one sample in a study of blood T cells in healthy people across ages. TCRdb re-derived calls from the 5' RACE reads in MiXCR, one entry per CDR3 protein. The sample lists 1.5 million to 2 million distinct CDR3 sequences, roughly a third occurring once. Sequencing input: blood. The source is a woman aged 25 to 39 in good health. The CDR3 runs from the conserved cysteine through the conserved F or W. The D gene is left open where the match is weak. Size is stated for part of the rows, as once, few or many counts, or as a class when the clone is expanded.

TRBJ2-1 NA 16 TRBV11-2 TRBD2 TGTGCCAGCAGCCCCGGCTGTAGCGGGGGCGACTATGAGCAGTTCTTC CASSPGCSGGDYEQFF
TRBJ1-2 NA 16 TRBV6-6 NA TGTGCCAGCATCAGAACCGGCGGAGGGGTCGGCTATGGCTACACCTTC CASIRTGGGVGYGYTF
TRBJ2-2 once 16 TRBV5-6 TRBD1 TGTGCCAGCAGCTTGGGCGACAGGGCGGTCACCGGGGAGCTGTTTTTT CASSLGDRAVTGELFF
TRBJ1-5 few 15 TRBV4-2 NA TGTGCCAGCAGCCAAGAAGGGACGGGTGATCAGCCCCAGCATTTT CASSQEGTGDQPQHF
TRBJ1-2 NA 17 TRBV4-1 NA TGCGCCAGCAGCCAAGAGCGGCTCCAGGCTTTTGTGAGTGGCTACACCTTC CASSQERLQAFVSGYTF
TRBJ1-2 NA 13 TRBV5-1 NA TGCGCCAGCAGCCCTACAGTGGCCTATGGCTACACCTTC CASSPTVAYGYTF
TRBJ1-1 NA 17 TRBV28 NA TGTGCCAGCAGTTTATGGGGGGATGCGGGGATGAACACTGAAGCTTTCTTT CASSLWGDAGMNTEAFF
TRBJ2-3 few 15 TRBV20-1 TRBD1 TGCAGTGCTAGTGGGGACAGGGCTAGCCCAGATACGCAGTATTTT CSASGDRASPDTQYF
TRBJ2-7 NA 12 TRBV7-9 NA TGTGCCAGCAGCATCCGGGAAGCCGAGCAGTACTTC CASSIREAEQYF
TRBJ2-1 NA 12 TRBV10-1 NA TGCGCCAACAGTGACACGGGCCATGAGCAGTTCTTC CANSDTGHEQFF
TRBJ2-7 few 14 TRBV9 NA TGTGCCAGCAGCCCCCGTGAGGGGCTCTACGAGCAGTACTTC CASSPREGLYEQYF
TRBJ2-3 NA 15 TRBV7-3 TRBD2 TGTGCCAGCAGCTATAGCGGGAGTAAGGCAGATACGCAGTATTTT CASSYSGSKADTQYF